Here is one TCR beta chain with its context. This sample is drawn from a study of blood T cell repertoires in COVID-19. Study in general: The United States, Italy and Spain supplied acute and convalescent COVID-19 samples. Sample material is recorded as cDNA or gDNA derived from T cells, B-cell-depleted T cells, or PBMCs.

Per the study methods: Estimation of nucleated cell counts relied on the amplification of reference gene primers. TCRdb's table, derived via immunoSEQ multiplex PCR, lists solely in-frame clones and lacks some. V, J and clone size were drawn from that table, and D and trimming were deduced from the DNA. The profile shows fewer than 300,000 clones, approximately 91% of them singletons. The CDR3 extends over 13 amino acids. The germline V gene has CDR1 MNHEY and CDR2 SMNVEV (reference sequence). The J segment lost 13 bases and the V segment lost 5 bases, leaving 12 bases of the junction unmatched. The Seattle patients, enrolled during active infection, were followed longitudinally.

Material: peripheral blood. The source of this sequence is a woman in her twenties or thirties with COVID-19, enrolled during active disease. This rearrangement joins TRBV27 to TRBJ1-2; 8 bases are shared with TRBD1. The CDR3 here is CASSPDREGVCTF. The CDR3 DNA sequence: TGTGCCAGCAGTCCGGACAGGGAGGGGGTTTGCACCTTC.